This T cell receptor beta chain derives from a study of blood T cell repertoires in COVID-19. Study information: Collection of acute and convalescent COVID-19 samples took place in the United States, Italy and Spain. T cells, B-cell-depleted T cells, or PBMCs supplied cDNA or gDNA.

Per the germline V gene, CDR1 is SQVTM and CDR2 is ANQGSEA. CDR3 length equals 12 residues. With 7 bases removed from V and 7 bases from J, the gap between germline ends came to 14 bases. In the study's own analysis: Estimates of nucleated cell counts were drawn from the amplification of reference gene primers. The protocol was immunoSEQ multiplex PCR, while the TCRdb copy is restricted to in-frame clones and leaves out a portion. The V and J calls and the clone size are those of that table, but D and trimming were determined from the DNA. The data show 180,000 or so clones, 75% to 90% seen once. Sequenced input: peripheral blood. The chain couples TRBV29-1 to TRBJ1-5; maybe TRBD1 (5 bases). The clonotype comes from an older woman with acute or convalescent COVID-19. Here the CDR3 reads CSGGEGGQPQHF. CDR3 coding DNA: TGCAGCGGGGGGGAGGGTGGACAGCCCCAGCATTTT.